A single sample is the source of the 24 T cell receptor beta chains below, sequenced in a study of blood T cell repertoires in COVID-19. Repertoires were generated with immunoSEQ multiplex PCR, while TCRdb's copy carries only in-frame clones and drops some. The sample has 200,000 to 250,000 clones; 70% to 90% are singletons. Sequencing was done on a sample of PBMCs or T cells enriched from blood (not recorded which). The receptor source for this set is a woman between 40 and 55 years old with acute COVID-19.

V is TRBV7-8 and J is TRBJ1-4; 10 bases are shared with TRBD1. The CDR3 is 15 residues long. Losses at the gene ends were 1 base for V and 11 bases for J; bases not matched to a gene: 7. Germline V gene data show CDR1 as SGHVS and CDR2 as FQNEAQ. CDR3 DNA: TGTGCCAGCAGCTTAGAAGGGACAGGGGTAGGGAAACTGTTTTTT. Amino acid sequence: CASSLEGTGVGKLFF. The variable domain in full, with the rest retrieved from reference TRBV7-8 and TRBJ1-4, is GAGVSQSPRYKVAKRGQDVALRCDPISGHVSLFWYQQALGQGPEFLTYFQNEAQLDKSGLPSDRFFAERPEGSVSTLKIQRTQQEDSAVYLCASSLEGTGVGKLFFGSGTQLSVL.

This chain connects TRBV3-1 (or the pseudogene TRBV3-2) to TRBJ1-6; tentative D call: TRBD1 (6 bases). The germline V and J ends were trimmed by 2 bases and 5 bases, with 28 bases remaining between them. This CDR3 comprises 21 residues. Looked up from germline, CDR1 is LGHDT and CDR2 is YNNKEL (reference sequence). The CDR3 nucleotides are TGTGCCAGCAGCCAAAGGATAAGGCCGGGACACATTTCAATTCATAATTCACCCCTCCACTTT. Translation gives CASSQRIRPGHISIHNSPLHF.

The rearrangement links TRBV6-5 to TRBJ2-7; TRBD1 is a possible D gene (6 bases). Between the trimmed V and J ends, which lost 6 bases and 6 bases, there was a span of 15 bases. Per germline, CDR1 MNHEY and CDR2 SVGAGI. This CDR3 is 13 amino acids long. The CDR3 DNA follows: TGTGCCAGCAGCAAGGGGACAAGCGCCGAGCAGTACGTC. The encoded protein is CASSKGTSAEQYV.

The chain joins TRBV7-3 to TRBJ2-2; D call uncertain. Germline V lookup: CDR1 SGHTA, CDR2 FQGTGA. This CDR3 spans 16 amino acids. V lost 4 bases, J lost 2 bases, and 14 bases lay in between. The CDR3 DNA is TGTGCCAGCAGCTCGGAGCTCCGTATAAACACCGGGGAGCTGTTTTTT. Translated, it gives CASSSELRINTGELFF. The complete variable domain, with remaining parts taken from reference TRBV7-3 and TRBJ2-2, reads GAGVSQTPSNKVTEKGKYVELRCDPISGHTALYWYRQSLGQGPEFLIYFQGTGAADDSGLPNDRFFAVRPEGSVSTLKIQRTERGDSAVYLCASSSELRINTGELFFGEGSRLTVL.

This sequence joins TRBV1 and TRBJ2-2; no check of the table's D call, TRBD2, against the DNA was made. TRBV1 is a known pseudogene. The CDR3 has 15 residues. Here the CDR3 DNA reads TGCACCAGCAGCCTGACTAGCGGGGTCACCGGGGAGCTGTTTTTT. Protein: CTSSLTSGVTGELFF.

The chain has TRBV18 and TRBJ2-7; D gene uncertain. Trimming stripped 0 bases from V and 0 bases from J, with 15 bases between. This CDR3 has 17 residues. Looked up from germline, CDR1 is KGHSH and CDR2 is LQKENI. The CDR3 nucleotides read TGTGCCAGCTCACCACCTGGTGGTAGCACGAGCTCCTACGAGCAGTACTTC. This sequence encodes CASSPPGGSTSSYEQYF.

This clone came up a few times. The chain carries TRBV19 and TRBJ1-4; the match to TRBD1 covers 7 bases. The CDR3 has 16 residues. Germline V gene data show CDR1 as LNHDA and CDR2 as SQIVND (reference sequence). J lost 6 bases, V lost 5 bases, and 12 bases had no gene match. CDR3 coding DNA: TGTGCCAGTAGTCTCGACCGCCACAGGGGAGATGAAAAACTGTTTTTT. It encodes CASSLDRHRGDEKLFF.

This clone was picked up a small number of times. The gene calls are TRBV27 and TRBJ1-6; maybe TRBD1 (6 bases). This CDR3 contains 14 residues. Per germline, CDR1 MNHEY and CDR2 SMNVEV (reference sequence). V was clipped by 5 bases and J by 13 bases, with 18 bases between them. The CDR3 DNA reads TGTGCCAGCAGTCCCAAGCCACAGGGTTTCCCCCTCCACTTT. Its protein product is CASSPKPQGFPLHF.

The chain links TRBV10-1 to TRBJ1-5; D is unresolved. Trimming left V 3 bases short and J 0 bases short, with 9 bases between. The CDR3 totals 15 residues. The germline V gene has CDR1 WNHNN and CDR2 SYGVQD (reference sequence). In DNA form, the CDR3 reads TGCGCCAGCAGTGATAAGAGAAATAGCAATCAGCCCCAGCATTTT. Encoded protein: CASSDKRNSNQPQHF.

There are a few counts of this clone. The V and J genes are TRBV18 and TRBJ1-1, with no clear D. Germline assignment: CDR1 KGHSH and CDR2 LQKENI. The CDR3 covers 13 residues. Deletions cut 3 bases from V and 5 bases from J, with 10 bases between. The CDR3 DNA is TGTGCCAGCTCACCGGGCTGGCCGACTGAAGCTTTCTTT. This gives the protein CASSPGWPTEAFF.

This clone was observed once. V and J are TRBV5-1 and TRBJ1-1; 8 nucleotides match TRBD1. Germline CDR1 is SGHRS and CDR2 is YFSETQ. V lost 4 bases, J lost 6 bases, and 11 bases stayed unmatched. The CDR3 loop spans 15 amino acids. The CDR3 DNA follows: TGCGCCAGCAGCCCTTACCGGGACAGGTCATCTGAAGCTTTCTTT. Protein sequence: CASSPYRDRSSEAFF.

This clone came up once. The chain combines TRBV7-2 with TRBJ2-3, with 8 bases lining up with TRBD2. Germline lookup yields CDR1 SGHTA and CDR2 FQGNSA. The CDR3 totals 15 residues. The ends lost 4 bases at V and 3 bases at J; junction bases unmatched: 6. The CDR3 reads CASSYRLAPTDTQYF. DNA for the CDR3: TGTGCCAGCAGCTACCGACTAGCGCCAACAGATACGCAGTATTTT.

This chain joins TRBV3-1 (or the pseudogene TRBV3-2) and TRBJ1-1; D gene unclear. Per germline, CDR1 LGHDT and CDR2 YNNKEL (reference sequence). This CDR3 has 13 amino acids. Trimming pared 6 bases from V and 1 base from J, leaving 9 bases between. In nucleotides, the CDR3 is TGTGCCAGCAGACCCCGGTGGAACACTGAAGCTTTCTTT. It specifies CASRPRWNTEAFF.

The chain couples TRBV5-1 to TRBJ2-1; TRBD1 matches 7 bases. The V gene end was trimmed by 0 bases and the J gene end by 5 bases; junction bases not matched to a gene: 2. The CDR3 extends over 14 amino acids. The V gene's germline CDR1 is SGHRS and CDR2 YFSETQ. CDR3 loop: CASSLGDSDNEQFF. The CDR3 coding sequence is TGCGCCAGCAGCTTGGGGGACAGCGACAATGAGCAGTTCTTC.

For the CDR3, the DNA is TGTGCCAGCAGCTTCGGTGGAGCGGGTACTGAAGCTTTCTTT. Translating it yields CASSFGGAGTEAFF. This sequence joins TRBV7-9 and TRBJ1-1; no clear D. The CDR3 is 14 amino acids. Germline V lookup: CDR1 SEHNR, CDR2 FQNEAQ (reference sequence). V lost 3 bases and J lost 5, with 13 bases in between.

V and J are TRBV11-2 and TRBJ2-6; D gene uncertain. The CDR3 length is 16 residues. Trimming stripped 5 bases from V and 2 bases from J, with 13 bases between. Germline V gives CDR1 SGHAT, CDR2 FQNNGV. The CDR3 protein is CASSPFPGAGANVLTF. The CDR3 nucleotides are TGTGCCAGCAGCCCCTTTCCAGGTGCTGGGGCCAACGTCCTGACTTTC.

This clone occurred a few times. The chain recombines TRBV10-3 with TRBJ1-2; weak D call: TRBD1 (5 bases). V was clipped by 7 bases and J by 4 bases, with 13 bases between them. This CDR3 is 13 amino acids long. Germline V lookup: CDR1 ENHRY, CDR2 SYGVKD. The CDR3 bases are TGTGCCATCAAGGACATCGGGAGCTATGGCTACACCTTC. It is translated as CAIKDIGSYGYTF.

This clone turned up a few times. The chain couples TRBV7-3 to TRBJ1-2; D not resolved. The V gene's germline CDR1 is SGHTA and CDR2 FQGTGA. This CDR3 region has 13 residues. Trimming cost V 5 bases and J 8 bases, with 15 bases left between them. CDR3 nucleotide sequence: TGTGCCAGCAGCCCCCATCGGGGAGGGGGCTACACCTTC. Protein product: CASSPHRGGGYTF.

The J gene is TRBJ2-3, the V gene TRBV9; tentative D call: TRBD2 (5 bases). CDR3 length equals 16 residues. CDR1 is SGDLS and CDR2 is YYNGEE in the germline V gene. V dropped 2 bases and J dropped 2 bases, with 15 bases sitting between them. The CDR3 DNA reads TGTGCCAGCAGCGTTAAGCGGTCCACGACCACAGATACGCAGTATTTT. It specifies CASSVKRSTTTDTQYF.

This chain joins TRBV19 and TRBJ1-1, with D unclear. The CDR3 has 15 amino acids. Germline CDR1 and CDR2: LNHDA and SQIVND (reference sequence). V was trimmed by 2 bases and J by 3 bases, leaving 13 bases between them. The CDR3 bases are TGTGCCAGTAGTATAAGGTTTAACCGGGACACTGAAGCTTTCTTT. Amino acids: CASSIRFNRDTEAFF.

The V gene is TRBV19, the J gene TRBJ2-2, with 8 bases aligning to TRBD2. The V segment lost 10 bases and the J segment 0 bases; nucleotides outside the gene matches: 13. Germline V lookup: CDR1 LNHDA, CDR2 SQIVND (reference sequence). The CDR3 totals 17 residues. CDR3 sequence: CATPAGGLNANTGELFF. In nucleotides, the CDR3 is TGTGCCACCCCTGCGGGGGGCCTCAACGCGAACACCGGGGAGCTGTTTTTT.

V is TRBV11-2 and J is TRBJ1-4, with a possible D match to TRBD1 (6 bases). CDR3 size: 15 residues. Germline V gives CDR1 SGHAT, CDR2 FQNNGV. V gave up 4 bases and J gave up 2 bases, with 11 bases separating them. The CDR3 protein is CASSSSGVTNEKLFF. CDR3 DNA sequence: TGTGCCAGCAGCTCCTCAGGGGTTACTAATGAAAAACTGTTTTTT.

The rearrangement uses TRBV6-4 and TRBJ2-2; TRBD1 is a possible D gene (6 bases). V was cut by 6 bases and J by 7 bases, with 18 bases left in between. Germline V gene lookup returns CDR1 MRHNA and CDR2 SNTAGT. The CDR3 spans 15 residues. CDR3 region: CASSPRGGYGGELFF. The CDR3 DNA sequence: TGTGCCAGCAGCCCGAGAGGGGGTTACGGCGGGGAGCTGTTTTTT.

The chain carries TRBV5-5 and TRBJ1-2; no reliable D call. Germline-derived CDR1 and CDR2 are SGHKS and YYEKEE (reference sequence). Trimming cost V 4 bases and J 0 bases, with 10 bases left between them. The CDR3 spans 14 residues. The CDR3 bases are TGTGCCAGCAGCCCCCGTGTAGCTAACTATGGCTACACCTTC. Translation gives CASSPRVANYGYTF.